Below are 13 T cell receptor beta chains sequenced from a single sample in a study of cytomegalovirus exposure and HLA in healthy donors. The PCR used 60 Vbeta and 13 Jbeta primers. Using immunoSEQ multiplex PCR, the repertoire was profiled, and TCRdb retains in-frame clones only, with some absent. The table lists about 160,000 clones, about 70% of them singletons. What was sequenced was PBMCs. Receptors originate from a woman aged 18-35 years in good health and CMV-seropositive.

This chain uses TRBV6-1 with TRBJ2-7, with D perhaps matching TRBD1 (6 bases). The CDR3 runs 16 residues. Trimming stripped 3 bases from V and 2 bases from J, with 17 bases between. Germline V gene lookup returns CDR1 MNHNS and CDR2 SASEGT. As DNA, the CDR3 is TGTGCCAGCAGTGACTTCCCCCACAGGGATGCCTACGAGCAGTACTTC. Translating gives CASSDFPHRDAYEQYF.

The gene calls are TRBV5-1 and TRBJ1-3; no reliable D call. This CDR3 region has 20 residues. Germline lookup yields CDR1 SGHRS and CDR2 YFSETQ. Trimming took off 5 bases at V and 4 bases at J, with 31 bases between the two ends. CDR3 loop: CASSGQALGSGIGLGNTIYF. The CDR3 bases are TGCGCCAGCAGTGGGCAGGCTCTGGGATCCGGGATCGGGCTCGGAAACACCATATATTTT.

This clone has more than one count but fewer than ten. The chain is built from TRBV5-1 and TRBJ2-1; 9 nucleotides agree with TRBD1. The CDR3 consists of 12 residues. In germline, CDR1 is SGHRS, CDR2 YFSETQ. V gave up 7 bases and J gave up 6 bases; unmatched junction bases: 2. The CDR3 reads CASRTGVNEQFF. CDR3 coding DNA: TGCGCCAGCCGGACAGGGGTCAATGAGCAGTTCTTC. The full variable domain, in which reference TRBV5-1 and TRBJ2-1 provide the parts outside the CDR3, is KAGVTQTPRYLIKTRGQQVTLSCSPISGHRSVSWYQQTPGQGLQFLFEYFSETQRNKGNFPGRFSGRQFSNSRSEMNVSTLELGDSALYLCASRTGVNEQFFGPGTRLTVL.

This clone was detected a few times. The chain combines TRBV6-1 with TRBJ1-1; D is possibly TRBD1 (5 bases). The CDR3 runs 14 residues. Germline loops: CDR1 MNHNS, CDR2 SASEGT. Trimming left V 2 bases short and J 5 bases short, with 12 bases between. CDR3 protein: CASSEWVQGTEAFF. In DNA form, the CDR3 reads TGTGCCAGCAGTGAATGGGTGCAGGGTACTGAAGCTTTCTTT.

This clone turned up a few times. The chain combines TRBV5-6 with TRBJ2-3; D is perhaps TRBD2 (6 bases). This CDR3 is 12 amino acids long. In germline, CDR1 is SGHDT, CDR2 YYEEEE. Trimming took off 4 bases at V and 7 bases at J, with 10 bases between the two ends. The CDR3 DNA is TGTGCCAGCAGCCGGGAGTACAATACGCAGTATTTT. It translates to CASSREYNTQYF.

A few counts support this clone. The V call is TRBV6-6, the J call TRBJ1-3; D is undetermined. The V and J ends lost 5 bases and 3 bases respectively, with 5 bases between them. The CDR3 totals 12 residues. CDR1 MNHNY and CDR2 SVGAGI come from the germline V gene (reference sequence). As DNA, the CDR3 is TGTGCCAGCAGTCATAGTGGAAACACCATATATTTT. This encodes CASSHSGNTIYF.

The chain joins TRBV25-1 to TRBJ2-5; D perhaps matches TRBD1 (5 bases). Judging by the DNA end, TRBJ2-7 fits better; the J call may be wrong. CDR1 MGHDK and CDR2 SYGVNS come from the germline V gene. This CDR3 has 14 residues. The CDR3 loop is CASSDRQTSYEQYF. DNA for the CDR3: TGTGCCAGCAGTGACCGACAGACCTCCTACGAGCAGTACTTC.

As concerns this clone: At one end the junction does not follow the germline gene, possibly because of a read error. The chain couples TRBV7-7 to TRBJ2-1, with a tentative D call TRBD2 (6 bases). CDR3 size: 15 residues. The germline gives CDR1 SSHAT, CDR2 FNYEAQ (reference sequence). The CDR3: CASSLAESSYNEQFF. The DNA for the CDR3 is TGTGCTAGCAGCTTAGCGGAGAGCTCCTACAATGAGCAGTTCTTC.

Here the CDR3 DNA reads TGCGCCAGCAGCGACGACGGAAACAGGGATACGCAGTATTTT. Protein product: CASSDDGNRDTQYF. V and J are TRBV4-3 and TRBJ2-3; TRBD1 is a possible D gene (5 bases). This CDR3 has 14 amino acids. From germline, CDR1 is LGHNA and CDR2 YSLEER. Trimming removed 5 bases from V and 6 bases from J, with 15 bases in between.

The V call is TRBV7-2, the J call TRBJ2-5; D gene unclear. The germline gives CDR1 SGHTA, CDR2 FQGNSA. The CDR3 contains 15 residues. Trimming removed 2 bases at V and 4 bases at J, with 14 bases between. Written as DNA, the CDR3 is TGTGCCAGCAGCTTAATTGTCCGTCGCAGAGAGACCCAGTACTTC. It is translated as CASSLIVRRRETQYF.

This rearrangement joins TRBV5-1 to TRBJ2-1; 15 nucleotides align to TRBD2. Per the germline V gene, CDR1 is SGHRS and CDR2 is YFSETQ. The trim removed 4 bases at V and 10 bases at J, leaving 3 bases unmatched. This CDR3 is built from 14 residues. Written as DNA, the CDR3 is TGCGCCAGCAGCCCGGGGACTAGCGGGAGGGAGCAGTTCTTC. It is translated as CASSPGTSGREQFF.

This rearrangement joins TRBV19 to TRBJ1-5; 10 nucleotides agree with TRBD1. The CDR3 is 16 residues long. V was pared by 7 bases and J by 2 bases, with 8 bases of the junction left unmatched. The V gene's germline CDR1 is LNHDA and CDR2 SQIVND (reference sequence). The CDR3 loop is CASTRDRGAGNQPQHF. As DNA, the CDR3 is TGTGCCAGTACCAGGGACAGGGGTGCGGGCAATCAGCCCCAGCATTTT.

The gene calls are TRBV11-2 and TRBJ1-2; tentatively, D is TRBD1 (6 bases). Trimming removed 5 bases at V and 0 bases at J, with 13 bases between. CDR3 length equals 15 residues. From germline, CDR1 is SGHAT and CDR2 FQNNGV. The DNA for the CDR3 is TGTGCCAGCAGCCCCCGACAGGAAGCTAACTATGGCTACACCTTC. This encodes CASSPRQEANYGYTF.